The count of the clone carrying this T cell receptor beta chain is one. As yet, its antigen is unknown. This record belongs to a study of B cell selection in AIRE deficiency. Study-level results: Shared Treg sequences were biased toward short CDR3s with few non-templated nucleotide insertions.

Clones were read by immunoSEQ multiplex PCR, and TCRdb kept only the in-frame ones, dropping some. The sample has tens of thousands of clones, 95% to 98% seen once. Conventional CD4 T cells were sorted as CD4+CD127+ cells. The germline V gene encodes CDR1 LNHDA and CDR2 SQIVND (reference sequence). CDR3 length: 13 residues. Trimming cost V 4 bases and J 4 bases, with 10 bases left between them. The sequencing input was conventional CD4+ T cells sorted from PBMCs. The TCR comes from a human donor with AIRE deficiency. J is TRBJ1-1 and V is TRBV19; a possible D gene is TRBD1 (5 bases). In DNA form, the CDR3 reads TGTGCCAGTAGTACATCAGGGTTCACTGAAGCTTTCTTT. Protein: CASSTSGFTEAFF.